Listed below are T cell receptor beta chains from one sample, sequenced in a study of cytomegalovirus exposure and HLA in healthy donors. Sequencing used immunoSEQ multiplex PCR; TCRdb keeps in-frame clones, though not all of them. The sample includes about 200,000 clones, approximately 83% of them seen just once. The sample was PBMCs. The receptor source for this set is a girl between 10 and 17 years old in good health and CMV-seronegative. Each CDR3 is given with its conserved first and last residue. D genes are given only for firm matches. The size of a clone is reported for some rows only, either as once, few or many, or as a class for expanded clones.

once,TRBV30,TRBJ2-2,.,TGTGCCTGGATAAGCGGGTCCCGCACCGGGGAGCTGTTTTTT,CAWISGSRTGELFF
.,TRBV28,TRBJ2-7,.,TGTGCCAGCAGCACAGAGCCCCCTTCCAGACTCGCGGGGGAGCAGTACTTC,CASSTEPPSRLAGEQYF
once,TRBV11-2,TRBJ1-1,TRBD1,TGTGCCAGCAGCCGACAGGGCGGGAACACTGAAGCTTTCTTT,CASSRQGGNTEAFF
.,TRBV28,TRBJ1-5,.,TGTGCCAGCAGTCCGCTCAGGGTCCAGCCCCAGCATTTT,CASSPLRVQPQHF
once,TRBV6-5,TRBJ2-3,.,TGTGCCAGCAGGAAGAGCGGAGCATCAGATACGCAGTATTTT,CASRKSGASDTQYF
.,TRBV29-1,TRBJ2-5,TRBD2,TGCAGCGTTGGATGGGCTAGCGGGGGTCAAGAGACCCAGTACTTC,CSVGWASGGQETQYF
once,TRBV4-1,TRBJ2-5,.,TGCGCCAGCAGCCAAGTGAGGGGGAGACGCTCAGAGACCCAGTACTTC,CASSQVRGRRSETQYF
.,TRBV30,TRBJ2-5,TRBD1,TGTGCCTGGAGCAGGGACAGGGGGCACGCCGAGACCCAGTACTTC,CAWSRDRGHAETQYF
.,TRBV28,TRBJ1-2,.,TGTGCCAGCAGTTTTATGGTAGCCCAGGGGTATGGCTACACCTTC,CASSFMVAQGYGYTF
once,TRBV15,TRBJ2-3,TRBD1,TGTGCCACCGGAGCAGGGGGCCTAAACACAGATACGCAGTATTTT,CATGAGGLNTDTQYF
.,TRBV28,TRBJ1-1,TRBD1,TGTGCCAGCAGGGACAGGGAAACTGAAGCTTTCTTT,CASRDRETEAFF
.,TRBV6-1,TRBJ1-5,.,TGTGCCAGCACCGGGTACAATCAGCCCCAGCATTTT,CASTGYNQPQHF
.,TRBV11-3,TRBJ2-3,.,TGTGCCAGCAGCCCGACCGCGGGACTCGATACGCAGTATTTT,CASSPTAGLDTQYF
.,TRBV11-2,TRBJ2-7,.,TGTGCCAGCAGCTTATCAGGGAAGTACGAGCAGTACTTC,CASSLSGKYEQYF
.,TRBV14,TRBJ2-1,TRBD2,TGTGCCAGCAGCCAAGAAATGTCCAAACGGGGGGGCAATGAGCAGTTCTTC,CASSQEMSKRGGNEQFF
.,TRBV7-8,TRBJ2-1,.,TGTGCCAGCAGCTTAGCATGGGACACCTTCTACAATGAGCAGTTCTTC,CASSLAWDTFYNEQFF
.,TRBV6-4,TRBJ1-2,.,TGTGCCAGCAGACCTCAGGACAGTGCTAACTATGGCTACACCTTC,CASRPQDSANYGYTF
.,TRBV7-8,TRBJ1-1,.,TGTGCCAGCAGCTTATCGGGTATTACGTGGGCTTTCTTT,CASSLSGITWAFF
.,TRBV7-6,TRBJ1-5,.,TGTGCCAGCAGCTTAGAAGTCGGGAATCAGCCCCAGCATTTT,CASSLEVGNQPQHF
.,TRBV28,TRBJ2-6,.,TGTGCCAGCACTTCCTCCGGAGGGAGTGGGGCCAACGTCCTGACTTTC,CASTSSGGSGANVLTF
few,TRBV7-9,TRBJ2-6,TRBD2,TGTGCCAGCCTGGGAGGGGGGGCCAACGTCCTGACTTTC,CASLGGGANVLTF
.,TRBV6-5,TRBJ2-5,TRBD1,TGTGCCAGCAGCGGAGAGACAGGGGCGGGGACCCAGTACTTC,CASSGETGAGTQYF
.,TRBV15,TRBJ1-5,TRBD1,TGTGCCACCAGCCCCCGGGACAGGGGATTCAGCAATCAGCCCCAGCATTTT,CATSPRDRGFSNQPQHF
.,TRBV7-9,TRBJ1-2,.,TGTGCCAGCAGCGCAAGACTGGGTAACTATGGCTACACCTTC,CASSARLGNYGYTF
.,TRBV5-1,TRBJ2-1,TRBD2,TGCGCCAGCAGCCCCCCACCGGGAGGGACCTACAATGAGCAGTTCTTC,CASSPPPGGTYNEQFF
few,TRBV5-1,TRBJ1-5,TRBD1,TGCGCCAGCAGCTTGGGGACAGGGAATCAGCCCCAGCATTTT,CASSLGTGNQPQHF
.,TRBV29-1,TRBJ2-3,TRBD2,TGCAGCGTGGGACTAGCGGCTAGCACAGATACGCAGTATTTT,CSVGLAASTDTQYF
.,TRBV7-8,TRBJ2-2,TRBD2,TGTGCCAGCAGCTACGGGACTAGCATTACCGGGGAGCTGTTTTTT,CASSYGTSITGELFF
.,TRBV30,TRBJ2-7,.,TGTGCCTGGGTGGCTAGGGGTCCGACTTCCTACGAGCAGTACTTC,CAWVARGPTSYEQYF
.,TRBV19,TRBJ2-7,.,TGTGCCAGTAGTACTGTCTCAGGGCCGACCTACGAGCAGTACTTC,CASSTVSGPTYEQYF
.,TRBV7-9,TRBJ2-1,.,TGTGCCACCAGGACAGTCTCCTACAATGAGCAGTTCTTC,CATRTVSYNEQFF
few,TRBV7-6,TRBJ1-1,TRBD1,TGTGCCAGGACAGGGGTGAGGGACACTGAAGCTTTCTTT,CARTGVRDTEAFF